Following are 10 T cell receptor beta chains from one sample sequenced in a study of tumor-infiltrating lymphocytes in localized non-small cell lung cancer. Produced via immunoSEQ multiplex PCR; TCRdb's table is partial and in-frame only. The table includes tens of thousands of clones, approximately 64% detected once. The sequencing input was lung tumor tissue. These receptors were collected from a human donor with non-small cell lung cancer.

The chain combines TRBV5-1 with TRBJ2-1, with D maybe TRBD1 (6 bases). V gave up 4 bases and J gave up 5 bases, with 10 bases separating them. The CDR3 has 13 residues. Germline CDR1 reads SGHRS; CDR2 reads YFSETQ. The CDR3 reads CASSPNRDNEQFF. CDR3 coding DNA: TGCGCCAGCAGCCCGAACAGGGACAATGAGCAGTTCTTC.

This chain links TRBV5-1 with TRBJ1-5; D is undetermined. The CDR3 covers 15 residues. With 7 bases removed from V and 4 bases from J, the gap between germline ends came to 18 bases. CDR1 is SGHRS, CDR2 YFSETQ, per germline. The CDR3 sequence is CASRATTDPNQPQHF. In DNA, the CDR3 is TGCGCCAGCCGTGCTACCACGGACCCGAATCAGCCCCAGCATTTT. Full variable domain (remainder filled in from reference TRBV5-1 and TRBJ1-5): KAGVTQTPRYLIKTRGQQVTLSCSPISGHRSVSWYQQTPGQGLQFLFEYFSETQRNKGNFPGRFSGRQFSNSRSEMNVSTLELGDSALYLCASRATTDPNQPQHFGDGTRLSIL.

The CDR3 is CASSQDRTRDRGLYEQYF. The CDR3 bases are TGTGCCAGCAGCCAAGATCGGACCCGGGACAGGGGACTCTACGAGCAGTACTTC. V gene TRBV14 combines with J gene TRBJ2-7, with 10 bases fitting TRBD1. Germline CDR1 SGHDN, CDR2 FVKESK. Germline trimming cut 0 bases from V and 3 bases from J; bases unmatched to any gene: 11. This CDR3 contains 18 residues.

This chain connects TRBV27 to TRBJ2-7; a weak D match, TRBD2 (5 bases). The CDR3 length is 14 residues. The germline CDR1 and CDR2 sequences are MNHEY and SMNVEV (reference sequence). V gave up 0 bases and J gave up 2 bases, with 8 bases separating them. The CDR3 protein is CASSLSERTYEQYF. The CDR3 region has the DNA TGTGCCAGCAGTTTATCAGAGCGGACCTACGAGCAGTACTTC.

This clone was seen once. CDR3 sequence: CAWGRGARADTQYF. In nucleotides, the CDR3 is TGTGCCTGGGGCCGGGGGGCGCGGGCAGATACGCAGTATTTT. The chain employs TRBV30 and TRBJ2-3, with D perhaps matching TRBD2 (7 bases). The CDR3 has 14 amino acids. V lost 5 bases and J 4 bases, leaving 16 bases between the germline ends. CDR1 and CDR2 (germline): GTSNPN, SVGIG (reference sequence).

This clone has more than one count but fewer than ten. The chain uses TRBV2 and TRBJ1-3, with D possibly TRBD1 on 5 matching bases. V lost 6 bases and J 3 bases, leaving 15 bases between the germline ends. The CDR3 runs to 15 residues. The germline gives CDR1 SNHLY, CDR2 FYNNEI. Here the CDR3 DNA reads TGTGCCAGCAGACCCACTAGACAGTATGGAAACACCATATATTTT. This sequence encodes CASRPTRQYGNTIYF.

The chain links TRBV27 to TRBJ2-3; maybe TRBD1 (5 bases). CDR3 length: 14 amino acids. V was trimmed by 0 bases and J by 6 bases, leaving 10 bases between them. CDR1 MNHEY and CDR2 SMNVEV come from the germline V gene (reference sequence). The CDR3 sequence is CASSLSRKGDTQYF. The CDR3 coding sequence is TGTGCCAGCAGTTTATCCCGAAAGGGGGATACGCAGTATTTT.

CDR3: CASSVEVGTDTQYF. The CDR3 DNA sequence: TGTGCCAGCAGCGTAGAGGTGGGAACAGATACGCAGTATTTT. The chain employs TRBV9 and TRBJ2-3; D is ambiguous. This CDR3 has 14 amino acids. V was cut by 0 bases and J by 3 bases, with 8 bases left in between. CDR1 and CDR2 (germline): SGDLS, YYNGEE.

This chain uses TRBV10-3 with TRBJ1-5; D gene ambiguous. Germline CDR1 ENHRY, CDR2 SYGVKD. This CDR3 is 15 amino acids long. V was pared by 1 base and J by 6 bases, with 13 bases between. This CDR3 reads CAISEFSDESQPQHF. CDR3 nucleotide sequence: TGTGCCATCAGTGAGTTCTCGGACGAAAGTCAGCCCCAGCATTTT.

The genes are TRBV11-3 and TRBJ2-1; D not certain. The CDR3 contains 14 residues. V lost 5 bases and J 5 bases, leaving 13 bases between the germline ends. Germline CDR1 and CDR2: SGHNT and YENEEA. CDR3 sequence reads: CASSPDTWNNEQFF. CDR3 sequence (DNA): TGTGCCAGCAGCCCCGACACTTGGAACAATGAGCAGTTCTTC.